The 5 T cell receptor beta chains given below trace back to one sample, sequenced in a study of PD-1 blockade in classical Hodgkin lymphoma (dated by TCRdb to between 2020 and 2021). Library construction relied on the immunoSEQ multiplex PCR assay. The immuneACCESS repertoire file appears here via TCRdb, limited to in-frame rearrangements. These files lack a portion of the clones; in checked studies, under half of the deficit traces to unresolved V genes, and the cause of the others is not known. This sample holds around 150,000 clones; 78% were observed only once. The leading ten clones occupy about 9.2% of the sample. This sample's time point label indicates: cycle 2 day 1 (C2D1) of nivolumab. Every trial patient had relapsed following autologous stem cell transplantation, and prior brentuximab vedotin exposure was what differed among cohorts A, B and C. Specimen: peripheral blood mononuclear cells (PBMCs), collected before the second cycle of nivolumab. These receptor sequences come from a human donor with classical Hodgkin lymphoma.

The chain links TRBV5-1 to TRBJ2-1, with a tentative D call TRBD2 (6 bases). V was shortened by 1 base and J by 4 bases, with 21 bases between the two germline ends. CDR3 size: 18 residues. Germline V gene sequence: CDR1 SGHRS, CDR2 YFSETQ. DNA for the CDR3: TGCGCCAGCAGCTTGTGGGGCTTTCGGGAGACTGGGTACAATGAGCAGTTCTTC. This gives the protein CASSLWGFRETGYNEQFF.

This clone was seen only a few times. The chain is built from TRBV4-3 and TRBJ2-5; 9 bases align to TRBD2. The CDR3 covers 16 residues. The V segment lost 3 bases and the J segment 1 base; nucleotides outside the gene matches: 6. Germline V gene data show CDR1 as LGHNA and CDR2 as YSLEER. The CDR3 coding sequence is TGCGCCAGCAGCCAGGATCTAGCGGGACTCCAAGAGACCCAGTACTTC. This gives the protein CASSQDLAGLQETQYF.

The V and J genes are TRBV7-9 and TRBJ1-1; D is unresolved. Trimming shortened V by 3 bases and J by 1 base, and 12 bases separated the two germline ends. Germline CDR1 reads SEHNR; CDR2 reads FQNEAQ (reference sequence). The CDR3 has 15 residues. The CDR3 coding sequence is TGTGCCAGCAGCTTTGGCAGTCTTCCGAACACTGAAGCTTTCTTT. Its protein is CASSFGSLPNTEAFF.

The CDR3 reads CASSLAPQGWGEKLFF. In nucleotides, the CDR3 is TGTGCCAGCAGTTTGGCGCCTCAGGGGTGGGGGGAAAAACTGTTTTTT. This chain joins TRBV28 and TRBJ1-4; a possible D gene is TRBD1 (6 bases). The germline V gene encodes CDR1 MDHEN and CDR2 SYDVKM. The length of the CDR3 is 16 residues. V gave up 3 bases and J gave up 8 bases, with 19 bases separating them.

This clone was found a few times. The V call is TRBV7-9, the J call TRBJ2-5; the match to TRBD1 covers 11 bases. The V and J ends lost 4 bases and 5 bases, in that order; junction bases with no gene match: 3. The CDR3 is 14 residues long. Germline V lookup: CDR1 SEHNR, CDR2 FQNEAQ (reference sequence). DNA for the CDR3: TGTGCCAGCAGCTCCAGGACAGGGGGCGAGACCCAGTACTTC. Translation gives CASSSRTGGETQYF.